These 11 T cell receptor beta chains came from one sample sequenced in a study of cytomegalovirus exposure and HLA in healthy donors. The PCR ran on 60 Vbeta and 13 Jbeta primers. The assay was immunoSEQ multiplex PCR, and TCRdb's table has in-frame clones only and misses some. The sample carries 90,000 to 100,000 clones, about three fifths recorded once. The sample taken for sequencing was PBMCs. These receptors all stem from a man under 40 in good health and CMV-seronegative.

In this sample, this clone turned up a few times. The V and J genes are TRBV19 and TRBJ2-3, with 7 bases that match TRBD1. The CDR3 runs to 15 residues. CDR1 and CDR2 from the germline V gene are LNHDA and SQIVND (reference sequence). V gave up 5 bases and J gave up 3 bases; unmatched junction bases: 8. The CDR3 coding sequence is TGTGCCAGTAGTCCAAGACAGGGATGGACAGATACGCAGTATTTT. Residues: CASSPRQGWTDTQYF.

CDR3 loop: CASSQGASSGGYNEQFF. DNA for the CDR3: TGCGCCAGCAGCCAAGGCGCTTCTAGCGGGGGTTACAATGAGCAGTTCTTC. The rearrangement links TRBV4-1 to TRBJ2-1; 10 nucleotides align to TRBD2. Germline CDR1 MGHRA, CDR2 YSYEKL. This CDR3 comprises 17 residues. V shed 1 base, J shed 4 bases, and the junction held 7 bases outside the gene matches.

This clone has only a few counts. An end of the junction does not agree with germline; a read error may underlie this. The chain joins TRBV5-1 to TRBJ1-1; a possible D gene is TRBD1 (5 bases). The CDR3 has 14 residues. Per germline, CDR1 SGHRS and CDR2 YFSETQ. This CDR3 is CASSPREMKTEAFF. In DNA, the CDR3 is TGCGCCAGCAGCCCCAGGGAAATGAAGACTGAAGCTTTCTTT.

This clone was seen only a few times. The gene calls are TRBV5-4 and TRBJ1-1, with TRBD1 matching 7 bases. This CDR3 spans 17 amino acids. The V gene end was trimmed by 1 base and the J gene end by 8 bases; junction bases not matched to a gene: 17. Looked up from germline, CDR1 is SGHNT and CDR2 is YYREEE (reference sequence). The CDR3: CASSLKGEGGAGLEAFF. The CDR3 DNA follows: TGTGCCAGCAGCTTGAAGGGTGAAGGGGGCGCAGGGCTAGAAGCTTTCTTT.

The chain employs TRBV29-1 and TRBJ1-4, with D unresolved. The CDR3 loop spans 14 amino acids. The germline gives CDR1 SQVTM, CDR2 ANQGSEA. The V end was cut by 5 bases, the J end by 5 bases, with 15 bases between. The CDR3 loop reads CSVTAGIRNEKLFF. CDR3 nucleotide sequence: TGCAGCGTTACCGCCGGGATAAGAAATGAAAAACTGTTTTTT.

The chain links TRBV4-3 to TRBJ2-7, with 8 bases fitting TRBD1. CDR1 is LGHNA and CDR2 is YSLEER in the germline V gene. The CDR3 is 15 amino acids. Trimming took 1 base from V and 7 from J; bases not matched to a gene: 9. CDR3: CASSQAWQGAREQYF. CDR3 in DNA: TGCGCCAGCAGCCAAGCGTGGCAGGGGGCAAGGGAGCAGTACTTC.

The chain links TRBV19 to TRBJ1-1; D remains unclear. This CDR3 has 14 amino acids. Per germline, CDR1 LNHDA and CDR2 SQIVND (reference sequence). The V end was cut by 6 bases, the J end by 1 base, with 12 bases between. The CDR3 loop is CASRVARENTEAFF. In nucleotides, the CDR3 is TGTGCCAGTAGAGTTGCCCGGGAGAACACTGAAGCTTTCTTT.

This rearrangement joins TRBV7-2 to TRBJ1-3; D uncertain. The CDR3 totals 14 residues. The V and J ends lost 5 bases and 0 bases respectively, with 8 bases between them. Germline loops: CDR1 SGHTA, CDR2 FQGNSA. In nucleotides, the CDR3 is TGTGCCAGCAGCATAGATTACTCTGGAAACACCATATATTTT. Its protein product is CASSIDYSGNTIYF.

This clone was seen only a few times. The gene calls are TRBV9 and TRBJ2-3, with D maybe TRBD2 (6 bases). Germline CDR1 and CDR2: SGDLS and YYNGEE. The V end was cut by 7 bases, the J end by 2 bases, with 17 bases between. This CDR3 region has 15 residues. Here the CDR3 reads CASSPGGVNTDTQYF. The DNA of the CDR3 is TGTGCCAGCTCTCCCGGAGGGGTTAACACAGATACGCAGTATTTT.

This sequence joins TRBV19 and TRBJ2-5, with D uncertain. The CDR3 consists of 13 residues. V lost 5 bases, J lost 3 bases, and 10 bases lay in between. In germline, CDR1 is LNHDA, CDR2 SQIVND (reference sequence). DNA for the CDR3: TGTGCCAGTAGTTGGGCAGCAGAAGAGACCCAGTACTTC. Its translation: CASSWAAEETQYF.

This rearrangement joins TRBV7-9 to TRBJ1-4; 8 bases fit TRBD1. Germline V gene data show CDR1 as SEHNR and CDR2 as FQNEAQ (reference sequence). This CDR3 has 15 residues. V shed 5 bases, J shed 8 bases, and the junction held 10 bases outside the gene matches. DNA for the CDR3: TGTGCCAGCAGCGCCGCGACAGGGGAGGAAGAAAAACTGTTTTTT. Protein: CASSAATGEEEKLFF.